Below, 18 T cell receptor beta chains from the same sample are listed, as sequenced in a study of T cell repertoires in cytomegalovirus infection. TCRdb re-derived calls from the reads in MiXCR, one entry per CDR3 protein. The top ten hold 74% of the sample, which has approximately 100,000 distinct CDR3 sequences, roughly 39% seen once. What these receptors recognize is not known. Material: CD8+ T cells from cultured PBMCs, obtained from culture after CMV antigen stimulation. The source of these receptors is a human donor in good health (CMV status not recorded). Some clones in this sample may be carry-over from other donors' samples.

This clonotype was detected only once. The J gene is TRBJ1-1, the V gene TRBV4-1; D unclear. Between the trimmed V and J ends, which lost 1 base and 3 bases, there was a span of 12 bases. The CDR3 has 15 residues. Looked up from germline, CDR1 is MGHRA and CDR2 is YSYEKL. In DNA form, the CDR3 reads TGCGCCAGCAGCCAAGCCCAAGGGAAGGACACTGAAGCTTTCTTT. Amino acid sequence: CASSQAQGKDTEAFF.

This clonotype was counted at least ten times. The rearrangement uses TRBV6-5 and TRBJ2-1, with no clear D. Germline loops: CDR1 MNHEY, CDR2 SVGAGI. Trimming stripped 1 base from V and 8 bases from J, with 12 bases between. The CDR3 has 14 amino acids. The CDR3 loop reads CASSYLIKIHEQFF. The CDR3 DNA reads TGTGCCAGCAGTTACTTGATTAAGATTCATGAGCAGTTCTTC.

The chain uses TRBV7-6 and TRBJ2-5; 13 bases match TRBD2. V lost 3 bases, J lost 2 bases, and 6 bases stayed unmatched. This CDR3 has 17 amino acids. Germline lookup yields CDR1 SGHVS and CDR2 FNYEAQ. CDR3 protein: CASSFPTSGGSQETQYF. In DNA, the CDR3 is TGTGCCAGCAGCTTCCCGACTAGCGGGGGGTCTCAAGAGACCCAGTACTTC.

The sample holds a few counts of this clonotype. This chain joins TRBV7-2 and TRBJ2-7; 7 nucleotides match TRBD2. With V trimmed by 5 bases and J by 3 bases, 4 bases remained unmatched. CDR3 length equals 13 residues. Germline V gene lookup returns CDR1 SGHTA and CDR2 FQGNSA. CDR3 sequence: CASSVREGYEQYF. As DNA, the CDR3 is TGTGCCAGCAGCGTAAGGGAGGGCTACGAGCAGTACTTC.

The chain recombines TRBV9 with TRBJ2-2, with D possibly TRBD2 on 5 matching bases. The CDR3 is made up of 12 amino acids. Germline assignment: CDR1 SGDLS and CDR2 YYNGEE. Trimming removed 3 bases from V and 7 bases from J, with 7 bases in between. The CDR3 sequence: CASSGAGGELFF. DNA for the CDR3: TGTGCCAGCAGCGGTGCGGGCGGGGAGCTGTTTTTT.

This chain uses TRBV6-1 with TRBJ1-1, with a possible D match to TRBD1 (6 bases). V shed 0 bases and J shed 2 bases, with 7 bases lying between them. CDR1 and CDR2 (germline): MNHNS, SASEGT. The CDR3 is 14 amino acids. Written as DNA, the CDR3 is TGTGCCAGCAGTGAAGCGGACAGCAACACTGAAGCTTTCTTT. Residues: CASSEADSNTEAFF.

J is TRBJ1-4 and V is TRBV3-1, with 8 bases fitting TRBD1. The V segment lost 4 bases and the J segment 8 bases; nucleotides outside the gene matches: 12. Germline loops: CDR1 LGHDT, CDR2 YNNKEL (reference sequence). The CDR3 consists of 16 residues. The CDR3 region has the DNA TGTGCCAGCAGCCCGGACGGACAGGGCGATAACGAAAAACTGTTTTTT. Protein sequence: CASSPDGQGDNEKLFF. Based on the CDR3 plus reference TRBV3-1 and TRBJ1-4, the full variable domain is DTAVSQTPKYLVTQMGNDKSIKCEQNLGHDTMYWYKQDSKKFLKIMFSYNNKELIINETVPNRFSPKSPDKAHLNLHINSLELGDSAVYFCASSPDGQGDNEKLFFGSGTQLSVL.

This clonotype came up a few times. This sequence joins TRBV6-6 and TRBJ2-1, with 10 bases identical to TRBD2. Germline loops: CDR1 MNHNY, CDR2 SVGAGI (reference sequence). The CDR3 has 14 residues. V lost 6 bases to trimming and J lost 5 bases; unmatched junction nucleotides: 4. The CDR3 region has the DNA TGTGCCAGCAGGCTAGCGGGGGCTAACAATGAGCAGTTCTTC. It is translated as CASRLAGANNEQFF.

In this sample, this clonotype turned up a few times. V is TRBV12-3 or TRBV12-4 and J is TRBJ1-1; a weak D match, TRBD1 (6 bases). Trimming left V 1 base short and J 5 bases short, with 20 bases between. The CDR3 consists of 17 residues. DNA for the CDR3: TGTGCCAGCAGTTTAGAGGGGGGGGGGGGCGAGGGAACTGAAGCTTTCTTT. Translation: CASSLEGGGGEGTEAFF.

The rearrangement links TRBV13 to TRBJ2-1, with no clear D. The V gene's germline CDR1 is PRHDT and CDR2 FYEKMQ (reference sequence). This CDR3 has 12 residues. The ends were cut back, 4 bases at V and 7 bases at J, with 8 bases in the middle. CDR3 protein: CASSSVGNEQFF. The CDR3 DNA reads TGTGCCAGCAGCTCGGTGGGGAATGAGCAGTTCTTC.

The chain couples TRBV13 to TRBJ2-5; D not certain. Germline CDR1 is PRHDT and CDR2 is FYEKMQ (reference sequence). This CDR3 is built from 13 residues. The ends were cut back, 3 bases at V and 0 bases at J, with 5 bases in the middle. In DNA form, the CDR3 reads TGTGCCAGCAGCTTGTTAGACCAAGAGACCCAGTACTTC. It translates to CASSLLDQETQYF.

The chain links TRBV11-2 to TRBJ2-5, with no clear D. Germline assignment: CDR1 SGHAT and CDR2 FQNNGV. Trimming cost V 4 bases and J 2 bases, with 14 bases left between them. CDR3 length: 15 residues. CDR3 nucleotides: TGTGCCAGCAGCTCATGGGGTGCAGAGCAAGAGACCCAGTACTTC. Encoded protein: CASSSWGAEQETQYF.

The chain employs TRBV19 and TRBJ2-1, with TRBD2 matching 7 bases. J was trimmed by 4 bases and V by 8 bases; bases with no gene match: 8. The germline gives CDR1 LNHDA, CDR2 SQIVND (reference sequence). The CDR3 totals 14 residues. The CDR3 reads CASHIAGSYNEQFF. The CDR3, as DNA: TGTGCCAGTCACATAGCGGGTAGTTACAATGAGCAGTTCTTC.

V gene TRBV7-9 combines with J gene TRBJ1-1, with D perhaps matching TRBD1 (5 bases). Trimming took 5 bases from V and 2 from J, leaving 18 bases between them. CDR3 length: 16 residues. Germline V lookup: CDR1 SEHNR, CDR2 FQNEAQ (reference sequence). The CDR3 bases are TGTGCCAGCAGCCTCCGGGGTATGGGACCCAACACTGAAGCTTTCTTT. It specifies CASSLRGMGPNTEAFF.

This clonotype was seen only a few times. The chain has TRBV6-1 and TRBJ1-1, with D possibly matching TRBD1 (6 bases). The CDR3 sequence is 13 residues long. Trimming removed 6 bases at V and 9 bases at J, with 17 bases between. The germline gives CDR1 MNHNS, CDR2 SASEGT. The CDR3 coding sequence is TGTGCCAGCAGCGCCGACAGGCTCACCCAAGCTTTCTTT. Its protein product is CASSADRLTQAFF.

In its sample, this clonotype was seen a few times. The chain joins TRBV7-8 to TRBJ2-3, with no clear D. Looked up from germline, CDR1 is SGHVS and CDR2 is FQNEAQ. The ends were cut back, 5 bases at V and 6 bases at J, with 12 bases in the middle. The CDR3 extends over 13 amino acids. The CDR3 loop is CASSQSQMDTQYF. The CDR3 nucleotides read TGTGCCAGCAGCCAGTCGCAAATGGATACGCAGTATTTT.

CDR3 in amino acids: CASAGTVDNEQFF. The CDR3 DNA follows: TGTGCCAGCGCCGGGACAGTCGACAATGAGCAGTTCTTC. This chain joins TRBV6-5 and TRBJ2-1; 7 nucleotides line up with TRBD1. This CDR3 region has 13 residues. The germline CDR1 and CDR2 sequences are MNHEY and SVGAGI. The V gene end was trimmed by 8 bases and the J gene end by 5 bases; junction bases not matched to a gene: 6.

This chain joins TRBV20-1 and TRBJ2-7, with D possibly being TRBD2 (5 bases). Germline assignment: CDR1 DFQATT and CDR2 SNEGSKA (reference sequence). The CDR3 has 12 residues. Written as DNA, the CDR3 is TGCAGCGCCTCCGACGGGGACTACGAGCAGTACTTC. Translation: CSASDGDYEQYF.